This T cell receptor beta chain was documented in a study of human T cells and chemical hapten exposure. At the level of the study: Sensitization involved placing 2% DPC onto an approximately 2 cm by approximately 2 cm region of upper inner arm skin.

The CDR3 spans 11 residues. Germline assignment: CDR1 MDHEN and CDR2 SYDVKM. V was cut by 7 bases and J by 5 bases, with 7 bases left in between. Study observations and caveats: PT1 expanded TCR counts and patch test score were linked, and their correlation was positive.

This clonotype came up a few times. Its target is unknown. TCRdb reanalysed the RACE reads using MiXCR and keeps one entry per CDR3 protein. The sample holds more than 80,000 distinct CDR3 sequences, approximately 10% seen once. The time point denotes: patch test 3, about 24 weeks after DPC sensitization. Treatment reported: therapeutic diphenylcyclopropenone sensitization with weekly scalp DPC. Sequenced material: whole blood, taken in connection with sensitization to the hapten diphenylcyclopropenone (DPC). This rearrangement joins TRBV28 to TRBJ2-3, with D hard to call. This clonotype was sampled from a woman aged 45-65 years with alopecia areata. Some clones in this sample may be carry-over from other donors' samples. Here the CDR3 DNA reads TGTGCCAGCACCGCGGTAGATACGCAGTATTTT. This gives the protein CASTAVDTQYF.